Detailed here is one T cell receptor beta chain. This sample was included in a study of blood T cell repertoires in COVID-19. Study-level information: T cells, B-cell-depleted T cells, or PBMCs supplied cDNA or gDNA.

This CDR3 spans 13 amino acids. The germline CDR1 and CDR2 sequences are SGHTA and FQGTGA. Trimming took 5 bases from V and 6 from J, leaving 14 bases between them. Original processing notes: Scientists estimated how many nucleated cells there were by amplifying reference gene primers. The data were produced by immunoSEQ multiplex PCR, yet TCRdb's version contains in-frame clones alone and is incomplete. That table is the source of V, J and clone size, and D and trimming were worked out from the DNA. The sample lists roughly 140,000 clones; more than 75% were seen once. Participant ages covered about 18 to 89 years across 25 or so US areas. Cohort 3 recovered donors had two negative PCRs, clearance, or symptom resolution.

The chain carries TRBV7-3 and TRBJ2-7, with D possibly matching TRBD2 (6 bases). This sequence was found in a man between 60 and 75 years old who had recovered from COVID-19. The sample was PBMCs or T cells enriched from blood (not recorded which). The CDR3 reads CASSPSGQGEQYF. CDR3 DNA: TGTGCCAGCAGCCCAAGCGGGCAGGGCGAGCAGTACTTC.